This record covers a single TCR beta chain. Its antigen is as yet unknown. Trimming shortened V by 10 bases and J by 6 bases, and 21 bases separated the two germline ends. In germline, CDR1 is SGHTA, CDR2 FQGTGA. The CDR3 is made up of 14 amino acids. Certain patients, namely those with other autoimmune diseases, uncontrolled infections, pregnancy or lactation, were excluded. Orbital computed tomography and thyroid ultrasound, along with TRAb, serum thyroxine and clinical symptoms, underpinned diagnosis. This entry belongs to a study of Graves' ophthalmopathy and Graves' hyperthyroidism. Points from the study as a whole: Both a roughly 64% sensitivity and an approximately 72% specificity characterized the model's predictions of ophthalmopathy progression. Among thyroid clonotypes expanded above 0.001 frequency, most also appeared in blood.

For repertoire sequencing, the TCR beta CDR3 regions were amplified from RNA transcripts. Amplification began with first-round RT-PCR using HTBI primers, then second-round multiplex PCR was performed. TCRdb used MiXCR to reprocess the multiplex PCR reads, holding one entry per CDR3 protein. The sample consists of approximately 41,000 distinct CDR3 sequences, over 40% of them appearing once. The chain recombines TRBV7-3 with TRBJ2-5, with D hard to call. The sequenced material came from peripheral blood. This sequence was found in an adult man with Graves' ophthalmopathy. This CDR3 is CAIRRAEQSKTQYF. As DNA, the CDR3 is TGTGCCATAAGACGGGCAGAACAATCGAAGACCCAGTACTTC.